This T cell receptor beta chain was sequenced during a study of blood T cell repertoires in COVID-19. Study-level background: Sources were T cells, B-cell-depleted T cells, or PBMCs; the material itself was cDNA or gDNA.

This CDR3 spans 15 amino acids. Trimming removed 3 bases at V and 8 bases at J, with 16 bases between. Looked up from germline, CDR1 is MGHDK and CDR2 is SYGVNS. Libraries were prepared by immunoSEQ multiplex PCR; TCRdb keeps only in-frame clonotypes and omits some of them. The sample contains roughly 240,000 clones, 88% of which appear only once. Cohort placement rested on clinical history that participants reported themselves. Sequenced input: PBMCs or T cells enriched from blood (not recorded which). The sequence derives from a woman aged 40 to 50 with acute COVID-19. This chain links TRBV25-1 with TRBJ1-4; the D gene is possibly TRBD1 (6 bases). CDR3 sequence reads: CASSESTGTKEKLFF. The DNA of the CDR3 is TGTGCCAGCAGTGAGTCCACCGGGACAAAGGAAAAACTGTTTTTT.